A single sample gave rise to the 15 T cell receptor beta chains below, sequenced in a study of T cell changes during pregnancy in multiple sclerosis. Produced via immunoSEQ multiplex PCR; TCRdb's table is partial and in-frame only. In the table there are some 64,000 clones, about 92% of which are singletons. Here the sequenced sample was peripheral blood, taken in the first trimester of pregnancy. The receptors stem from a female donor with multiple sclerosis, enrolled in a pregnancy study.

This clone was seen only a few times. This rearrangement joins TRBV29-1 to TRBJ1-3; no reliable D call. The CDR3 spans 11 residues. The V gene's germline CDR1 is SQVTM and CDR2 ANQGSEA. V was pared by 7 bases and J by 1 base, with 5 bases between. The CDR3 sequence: CSANSGNTIYF. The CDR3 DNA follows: TGCAGCGCTAATTCTGGAAACACCATATATTTT.

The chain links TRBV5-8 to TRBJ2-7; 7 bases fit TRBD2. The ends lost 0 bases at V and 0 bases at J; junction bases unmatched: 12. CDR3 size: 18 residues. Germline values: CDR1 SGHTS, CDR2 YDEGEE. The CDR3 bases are TGTGCCAGCAGCTTGGACCGAACTAGCGACGGAGGCTCCTACGAGCAGTACTTC. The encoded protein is CASSLDRTSDGGSYEQYF.

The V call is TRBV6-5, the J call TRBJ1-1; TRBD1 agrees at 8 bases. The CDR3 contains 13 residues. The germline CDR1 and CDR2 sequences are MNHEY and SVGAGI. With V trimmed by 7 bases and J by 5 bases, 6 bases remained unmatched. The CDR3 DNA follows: TGTGCCAGCACCCAGGGGGCGAGTACTGAAGCTTTCTTT. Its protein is CASTQGASTEAFF.

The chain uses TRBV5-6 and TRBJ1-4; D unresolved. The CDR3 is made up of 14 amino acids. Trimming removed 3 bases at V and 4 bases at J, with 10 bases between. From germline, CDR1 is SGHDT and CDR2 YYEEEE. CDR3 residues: CASSSSGHNEKLFF. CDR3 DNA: TGTGCCAGCAGCTCTTCAGGCCATAATGAAAAACTGTTTTTT.

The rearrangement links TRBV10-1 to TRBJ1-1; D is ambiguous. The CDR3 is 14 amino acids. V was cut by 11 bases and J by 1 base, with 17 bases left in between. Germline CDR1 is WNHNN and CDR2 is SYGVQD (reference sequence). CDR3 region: CAGEAGYGNTEAFF. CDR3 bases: TGCGCCGGCGAAGCGGGGTATGGGAACACTGAAGCTTTCTTT.

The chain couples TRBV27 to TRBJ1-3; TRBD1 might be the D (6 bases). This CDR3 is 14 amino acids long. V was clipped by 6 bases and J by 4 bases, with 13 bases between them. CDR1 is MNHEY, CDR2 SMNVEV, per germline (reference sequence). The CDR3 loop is CASSIGTTGNTIYF. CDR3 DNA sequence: TGTGCCAGCAGCATCGGGACAACCGGAAACACCATATATTTT.

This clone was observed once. The DNA for the CDR3 is TGTGCCAGCAGCGTGCCAAAGACTAGCGGGAGTCCCGAGCAGTACTTC. This sequence encodes CASSVPKTSGSPEQYF. The V call is TRBV5-4, the J call TRBJ2-7, with 12 bases fitting TRBD2. This CDR3 region has 16 residues. Germline loops: CDR1 SGHNT, CDR2 YYREEE (reference sequence). Trimming at V came to 4 bases and at J to 6 bases, leaving 11 bases not matched to a gene. The complete variable domain, with remaining parts taken from reference TRBV5-4 and TRBJ2-7, reads ETGVTQSPTHLIKTRGQQVTLRCSSQSGHNTVSWYQQALGQGPQFIFQYYREEENGRGNFPPRFSGLQFPNYSSELNVNALELDDSALYLCASSVPKTSGSPEQYFGPGTRLTVT.

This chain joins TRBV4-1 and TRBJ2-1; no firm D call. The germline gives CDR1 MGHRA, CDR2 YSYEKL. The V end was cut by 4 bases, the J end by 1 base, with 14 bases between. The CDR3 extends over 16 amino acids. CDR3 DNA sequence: TGCGCCAGCAGCCTGCAAGCCCCCCGGTCCTACAATGAGCAGTTCTTC. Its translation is CASSLQAPRSYNEQFF.

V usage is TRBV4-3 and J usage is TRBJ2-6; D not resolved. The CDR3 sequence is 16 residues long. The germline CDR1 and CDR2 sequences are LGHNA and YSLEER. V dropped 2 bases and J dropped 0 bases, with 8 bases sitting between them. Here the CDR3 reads CASSQFTGSGANVLTF. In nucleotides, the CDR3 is TGCGCCAGCAGCCAATTTACTGGCTCTGGGGCCAACGTCCTGACTTTC.

The CDR3: CASSYGLAGGPHEQYF. The CDR3 coding sequence is TGTGCCAGCAGCTATGGACTAGCGGGAGGCCCCCACGAGCAGTACTTC. This rearrangement joins TRBV5-4 to TRBJ2-7; 14 positions agree with TRBD2. CDR3 size: 16 residues. The V and J ends lost 3 bases and 5 bases, in that order; junction bases with no gene match: 7. CDR1 and CDR2 (germline): SGHNT, YYREEE (reference sequence).

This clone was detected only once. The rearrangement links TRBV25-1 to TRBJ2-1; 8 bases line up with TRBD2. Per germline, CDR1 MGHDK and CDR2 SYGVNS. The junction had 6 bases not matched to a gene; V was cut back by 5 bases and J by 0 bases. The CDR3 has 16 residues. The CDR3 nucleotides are TGTGCCAGCAGTTATACTAGCGGAAACTCCTACAATGAGCAGTTCTTC. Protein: CASSYTSGNSYNEQFF.

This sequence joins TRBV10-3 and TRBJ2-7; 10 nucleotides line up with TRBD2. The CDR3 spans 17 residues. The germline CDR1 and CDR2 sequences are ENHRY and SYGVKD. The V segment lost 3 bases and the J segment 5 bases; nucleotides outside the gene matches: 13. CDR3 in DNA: TGTGCCATCAGTGACCCTGCAGCGGGAGGGTCTAACAACGAGCAGTACTTC. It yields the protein CAISDPAAGGSNNEQYF.

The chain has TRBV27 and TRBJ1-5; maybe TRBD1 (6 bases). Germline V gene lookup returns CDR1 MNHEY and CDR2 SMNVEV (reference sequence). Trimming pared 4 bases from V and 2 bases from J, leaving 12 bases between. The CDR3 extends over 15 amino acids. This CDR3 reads CASSSRGPGNQPQHF. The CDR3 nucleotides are TGTGCCAGCAGTTCGCGGGGGCCTGGCAATCAGCCCCAGCATTTT.

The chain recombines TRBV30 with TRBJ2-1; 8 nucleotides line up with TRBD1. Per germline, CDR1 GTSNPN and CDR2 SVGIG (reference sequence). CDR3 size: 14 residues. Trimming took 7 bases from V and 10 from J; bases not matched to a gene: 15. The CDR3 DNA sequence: TGTGCCTCAGTCCGGGACAGGCTACCGGGGGAGCAGTTCTTC. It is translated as CASVRDRLPGEQFF.

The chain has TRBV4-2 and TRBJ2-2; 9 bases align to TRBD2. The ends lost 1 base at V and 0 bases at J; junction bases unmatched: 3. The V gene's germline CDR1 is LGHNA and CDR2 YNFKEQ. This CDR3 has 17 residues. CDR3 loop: CASSQGSSGANTGELFF. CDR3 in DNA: TGTGCCAGCAGCCAAGGGTCTAGCGGGGCGAACACCGGGGAGCTGTTTTTT.